Shown below are 19 T cell receptor beta chains from a single sample sequenced in a study of Graves' ophthalmopathy and Graves' hyperthyroidism. CDR3 regions of TCR beta were amplified from RNA transcripts. RT-PCR with HTBI primers came first, then second-round multiplex PCR. TCRdb re-called the multiplex PCR reads with MiXCR, one entry per CDR3 protein. The repertoire consists of hundreds of thousands of distinct CDR3 sequences, with roughly two fifths occurring once and the leading ten covering 3% to 4%. Input material: peripheral blood. The receptors derive from an adult man with Graves' ophthalmopathy.

This clonotype was counted ten times or more. The gene calls are TRBV20-1 and TRBJ1-2; D is uncertain. The CDR3 is made up of 11 amino acids. With 4 bases removed from V and 8 bases from J, the gap between germline ends came to 11 bases. Per germline, CDR1 DFQATT and CDR2 SNEGSKA (reference sequence). The CDR3 is CSATGVYGYTF. The CDR3 DNA follows: TGCAGTGCTACGGGAGTCTACGGCTACACCTTC.

This clonotype was observed many times. J is TRBJ2-7 and V is TRBV11-2; D possibly corresponds to TRBD2 (5 bases). This CDR3 is 12 amino acids long. CDR1 and CDR2 (germline): SGHAT, FQNNGV. With 1 base removed from V and 9 bases from J, the gap between germline ends came to 10 bases. For the CDR3, the DNA is TGTGCCAGCAGCTTAGGAGGGCGGGCGCAGTACTTC. Its translation is CASSLGGRAQYF.

This clonotype has ten or more counts. The chain is built from TRBV12-3 or TRBV12-4 and TRBJ2-7; a possible D gene is TRBD2 (5 bases). The V end was cut by 5 bases, the J end by 3 bases, with 11 bases between. The CDR3 contains 13 residues. CDR3 sequence reads: CASSPDSYYEQYF. The CDR3 DNA reads as TGTGCCAGCAGTCCGGACTCCTACTACGAGCAGTACTTC.

The table lists this clonotype with many counts. V usage is TRBV7-2 and J usage is TRBJ1-5; D gene unclear. Germline V gene lookup returns CDR1 SGHTA and CDR2 FQGNSA. Trimming left V 5 bases short and J 8 bases short, with 13 bases between. CDR3 length equals 13 residues. The CDR3 reads CASSPSSVEPQHF. As DNA, the CDR3 is TGTGCCAGCAGCCCTAGCTCGGTAGAGCCCCAGCATTTT.

This clonotype was detected ten times or more. V is TRBV7-6 and J is TRBJ2-5; D ambiguous. Germline V gene lookup returns CDR1 SGHVS and CDR2 FNYEAQ. The V end was cut by 4 bases, the J end by 5 bases, with 5 bases between. The CDR3 contains 11 residues. The CDR3 bases are TGTGCCAGCAGCTCGCGGGAGACCCAGTACTTC. This codes for CASSSRETQYF.

The rearrangement links TRBV10-3 to TRBJ1-1; D ambiguous. In germline, CDR1 is ENHRY, CDR2 SYGVKD. Trimming shortened V by 7 bases and J by 0 bases, and 9 bases separated the two germline ends. This CDR3 region has 13 residues. As DNA, the CDR3 is TGTGCCATCAAGTCGGTCATGAACACTGAAGCTTTCTTT. Amino acid sequence: CAIKSVMNTEAFF.

Notes on this clonotype: This may be a read error, as it is one base from a much larger clone. The rearrangement joins TRBV6-5 to TRBJ1-6, with 9 bases fitting TRBD1. The CDR3 covers 16 residues. Germline CDR1 MNHEY, CDR2 SVGAGI. The CDR3 sequence is CAISERRLGQGSPLHF. CDR3 DNA sequence: TGTGCCATCAGTGAACGGAGGTTGGGACAGGGTTCACCCCTCCACTTT.

This clonotype was picked up one time. The genes are TRBV20-1 and TRBJ2-5; 9 nucleotides line up with TRBD2. The CDR3 has 14 amino acids. Germline CDR1 is DFQATT and CDR2 is SNEGSKA (reference sequence). The junction had 3 bases not matched to a gene; V was cut back by 1 base and J by 3 bases. As DNA, the CDR3 is TGCAGTGCTAGAGTGGGCGGGGGGGAAGAGACCCAGTACTTC. Its protein is CSARVGGGEETQYF.

V usage is TRBV7-9 and J usage is TRBJ1-1, with 7 bases matching TRBD1. Trimming cost V 5 bases and J 5 bases; bases outside gene matches: 8. The CDR3 loop spans 14 amino acids. CDR1 SEHNR and CDR2 FQNEAQ come from the germline V gene (reference sequence). As DNA, the CDR3 is TGTGCCAGCAGCCCCGGACAGGCAGCGACTGAAGCTTTCTTT. Encoded protein: CASSPGQAATEAFF.

Only a few counts were recorded for this clonotype. The rearrangement uses TRBV13 and TRBJ2-7; 7 bases agree with TRBD2. V shed 2 bases and J 1 base; nucleotides not matched to a gene: 5. Germline V gene lookup returns CDR1 PRHDT and CDR2 FYEKMQ (reference sequence). The CDR3 consists of 15 residues. The CDR3 DNA reads TGTGCCAGCAGCTTACGCGGGGGACTATCCTACGAGCAGTACTTC. Its protein is CASSLRGGLSYEQYF.

About this clonotype itself: Being one base from a much bigger clone, this may be a read error. The rearrangement uses TRBV7-2 and TRBJ2-7; either TRBD1 or TRBD2 may supply D (5 bases each). Per germline, CDR1 SGHTA and CDR2 FQGNSA. The CDR3 totals 14 residues. CDR3 coding DNA: TGCGCCAGCAGCTCCTACGGGGCACCCTACGAGCAGTACTTC. Translated: CASSSYGAPYEQYF.

This clonotype was detected only a few times. The CDR3 sequence is CASSQEWPEQYF. CDR3 DNA: TGCGCCAGCAGCCAAGAATGGCCCGAGCAGTACTTC. This sequence joins TRBV4-1 and TRBJ2-7; D is ambiguous. Trimming removed 0 bases from V and 6 bases from J, with 6 bases in between. The CDR3 covers 12 residues. CDR1 is MGHRA, CDR2 YSYEKL, per germline.

The genes are TRBV15 and TRBJ2-7, with D maybe TRBD1 (6 bases). CDR3 length equals 15 residues. V gave up 3 bases and J gave up 6 bases, with 18 bases separating them. Germline CDR1 and CDR2: LNHNV and YYDKDF (reference sequence). The CDR3 region has the DNA TGTGCCACCAGCAGGTTCGAACAGGGTTCCGTCGAGCAGTACTTC. This encodes CATSRFEQGSVEQYF.

This clonotype has more than one count but fewer than ten. The chain carries TRBV20-1 and TRBJ1-5, with D unresolved. CDR1 DFQATT and CDR2 SNEGSKA come from the germline V gene (reference sequence). The CDR3 has 14 amino acids. V lost 1 base and J lost 3, with 10 bases in between. DNA of the CDR3: TGCAGTGCTAGAGGAGCTACCGTCAATCAGCCCCAGCATTTT. Its translation: CSARGATVNQPQHF.

Concerning this clonotype itself: At one boundary the junction diverges from the germline segment, which might be a read error. The chain uses TRBV6-1 and TRBJ1-1; D gene unclear. Germline V gene lookup returns CDR1 MNHNS and CDR2 SASEGT. The CDR3 sequence is 13 residues long. CDR3: CAGRSAQNTEAFF. CDR3 DNA: TGTGCCGGCAGAAGTGCCCAGAACACTGAAGCTTTCTTT.

A remark on this clonotype: The CDR3 end shows no conserved phenylalanine or tryptophan, and so a read error is likely. V and J are TRBV7-9 and TRBJ2-7; 12 bases line up with TRBD2. Germline V gene data show CDR1 as SEHNR and CDR2 as FQNEAQ (reference sequence). The CDR3 loop spans 15 amino acids. Trimming at V came to 6 bases and at J to 3 bases, leaving 6 bases not matched to a gene. The CDR3 nucleotides are TGTGCCAGCAGTGGGACTAGCGGGCGGCACTACGAGCAGTACATC. It encodes CASSGTSGRHYEQYI.

This clonotype was seen more than once but under ten times. The gene calls are TRBV30 and TRBJ1-1; D might be TRBD1 (5 bases). Germline V gene sequence: CDR1 GTSNPN, CDR2 SVGIG (reference sequence). The CDR3 runs 12 residues. Trimming took 4 bases from V and 0 from J, leaving 6 bases between them. The DNA for the CDR3 is TGTGCCTGGACAGGGTTGAACACTGAAGCTTTCTTT. Its protein product is CAWTGLNTEAFF.

To note about this clonotype: This CDR3 is missing its conserved last phenylalanine or tryptophan, likely due to a read error. The chain has TRBV6-5 and TRBJ2-6; the D is unclear. The CDR3 is 14 residues long. Germline CDR1 reads MNHEY; CDR2 reads SVGAGI. Trimming stripped 6 bases from V and 0 bases from J, with 6 bases between. CDR3 amino acids: CASSVGSGANVLTL. CDR3 bases: TGTGCCAGCAGCGTGGGCTCTGGGGCCAACGTCCTGACTCTC.

This clonotype was counted many times. The chain joins TRBV27 to TRBJ2-5; a possible D gene is TRBD1 (5 bases). V gave up 11 bases and J gave up 1 base, with 11 bases separating them. CDR3 length: 12 residues. Germline V gene data show CDR1 as MNHEY and CDR2 as SMNVEV (reference sequence). The CDR3 region is CARRTPQETQYF. In DNA form, the CDR3 reads TGTGCCCGAAGGACACCCCAAGAGACCCAGTACTTC.